This T cell receptor beta chain was identified in a study of blood T cell repertoires in COVID-19. Turning to the study itself: COVID-19 samples, acute and convalescent, were from the United States, Italy and Spain. Sources were T cells, B-cell-depleted T cells, or PBMCs; the material itself was cDNA or gDNA.

V was trimmed by 3 bases and J by 0 bases, leaving 12 bases between them. CDR1 and CDR2 (germline): MDHEN, SYDVKM. This CDR3 spans 16 amino acids. Per the original data handling: Estimation of nucleated cell counts was performed using reference gene primer amplification. Sequencing was performed with immunoSEQ multiplex PCR; in TCRdb, only in-frame clones are kept and a portion is missing. V, J and clone size are taken as reported in that table, and D and trimming were inferred from the DNA itself. Here the sample spans tens of thousands of clones, roughly 86% being singletons. The sample was peripheral blood. The receptor was derived from a woman aged 80 or over with acute or convalescent COVID-19. The chain joins TRBV28 to TRBJ2-4; D might be TRBD1 (5 bases). For the CDR3, the DNA is TGTGCCAGCAGTTTCCTCGACAGCCGAGCCAAAAACATTCAGTACTTC. It codes for CASSFLDSRAKNIQYF.